The rows below give T cell receptor beta chains drawn from one sample of a study of CD8 T cell repertoires and HIV-1 epitope variants. TCRdb keeps only in-frame clones here, not all; method: immunoSEQ multiplex PCR. In the table there are approximately 6,300 clones, about 70% of which are singletons. These TCRs' antigens remain unknown. Sequencing was done on a sample of cultured CD8+ T cells derived from PBMCs. The receptor set was obtained from a male donor with HIV. CDR3s include the opening cysteine and the closing phenylalanine or tryptophan. The D gene is left open where the match is weak. The listing skips clone size in some rows; elsewhere it reads once, few, many or a size class.

CDR3 DNA | CDR3 protein | clone size | D gene | J gene | V gene
TGTGCCTGGAGTGTTAGGGGGCTTCAGCCCCAGCATTTT | CAWSVRGLQPQHF | few | TRBD1 | TRBJ1-5 | TRBV30
TGTGCCAGCAGCCGACATACAGGGTCTGGAAACACCATATATTTT | CASSRHTGSGNTIYF | few | . | TRBJ1-3 | TRBV11-2
TGTGCCAGCAGTCCGATGGGAGATACGCAGTATTTT | CASSPMGDTQYF | . | . | TRBJ2-3 | TRBV6-5
TGTGCCAGCAGCGGGGGAGGCGCAGATACGCAGTATTTT | CASSGGGADTQYF | . | . | TRBJ2-3 | TRBV14
TGTGCCAGCAGCCAAGATCGGAAGCCCTACAATGAGCAGTTCTTC | CASSQDRKPYNEQFF | medium-sized | . | TRBJ2-1 | TRBV14
TGCGCCAGCAGCCAAGATGGGGAGTCTGTTAAACTGTTTTTT | CASSQDGESVKLFF | . | . | TRBJ1-4 | TRBV5-5
TGTGCCAGCAGCACAGCGCTTTTTCCCAAAGATACGCAGTATTTT | CASSTALFPKDTQYF | . | . | TRBJ2-3 | TRBV7-2
TGTGCCAGCAGCTTCGAGGACAGGGGCAACGAGCAGTACTTC | CASSFEDRGNEQYF | . | TRBD1 | TRBJ2-7 | TRBV11-2
TGTGCCACCCAAACTAGCGGCAGGTACAATGAGCAGTTCTTC | CATQTSGRYNEQFF | . | TRBD2 | TRBJ2-1 | TRBV6-1
TGTGCCAGCAGCCCAACCCGGGACAACACAGATACGCAGTATTTT | CASSPTRDNTDTQYF | . | . | TRBJ2-3 | TRBV5-6
TGCGCCAGCAGCTTGGAGGGACCCTTGCAGTATTTT | CASSLEGPLQYF | . | . | TRBJ2-3 | TRBV5-1
TGTGCCATCAGTGGAGGCCAGGGGGACGGAGAAAAACTGTTTTTT | CAISGGQGDGEKLFF | . | TRBD1 | TRBJ1-4 | TRBV10-3
TGTGCCAGCAGCGAGACAGCCGAAGTCTCTGGGGCCAACGTCCTGACTTTC | CASSETAEVSGANVLTF | . | . | TRBJ2-6 | TRBV2
TGTGCCAGCAGTGTCCATATGGGAGGCTACACCTTC | CASSVHMGGYTF | . | . | TRBJ1-2 | TRBV25-1
TGCAGCGTTGAACAACGCGGTGGGACATTAAGCGAGACCCAGTACTTC | CSVEQRGGTLSETQYF | . | . | TRBJ2-5 | TRBV29-1
TGTGCCAGCAGTTCGATGACGGAGCAAGTTCTTTCTGGGGCCAACGTCCTGACTTTC | CASSSMTEQVLSGANVLTF | . | . | TRBJ2-6 | TRBV27